These 21 T cell receptor beta chains were sequenced from one sample in a study of T-cell memory formation after mild COVID-19. From the 5' RACE reads, TCRdb called clonotypes with MiXCR, one entry per CDR3 protein. This table holds some 490,000 distinct CDR3 sequences, about 20% found once. Source material: PBMCs or a T cell subset sorted from them (not recorded which). Receptors originate from an adult woman who had mild COVID-19 (a few samples of this study predate the infection). Cell type and time point are not known.

This chain connects TRBV5-6 to TRBJ2-3; the match to TRBD2 covers 10 bases. In germline, CDR1 is SGHDT, CDR2 YYEEEE. The V segment lost 4 bases and the J segment 5 bases; nucleotides outside the gene matches: 19. CDR3 size: 19 residues. CDR3 DNA sequence: TGTGCCAGCAGCAACCTGGGACTAGCGCAAAACCCCAGAGGAGATACGCAGTATTTT. Translating gives CASSNLGLAQNPRGDTQYF.

This clonotype has just a few counts. The chain joins TRBV4-3 to TRBJ1-1; D might be TRBD1 (6 bases). V dropped 4 bases and J dropped 6 bases, with 27 bases sitting between them. In germline, CDR1 is LGHNA, CDR2 YSLEER. The CDR3 consists of 18 residues. This chain's CDR3 is CASSPGGLQGSGEAEAFF. CDR3 DNA: TGCGCCAGCAGCCCCGGGGGGCTACAGGGTTCGGGTGAGGCTGAAGCTTTCTTT.

This clonotype was recorded a few times. J is TRBJ2-5 and V is TRBV30; a weak D match, TRBD1 (5 bases). The CDR3 consists of 13 residues. V was clipped by 2 bases and J by 1 base, with 8 bases between them. Germline V CDR1 and CDR2: GTSNPN, SVGIG (reference sequence). In DNA form, the CDR3 reads TGTGCCTGGAGTTTAGGGGCCCAAGAGACCCAGTACTTC. It translates to CAWSLGAQETQYF.

This clonotype has a handful of counts. The J gene is TRBJ1-1, the V gene TRBV7-9; D is ambiguous. With 1 base removed from V and 1 base from J, the gap between germline ends came to 10 bases. The V gene's germline CDR1 is SEHNR and CDR2 FQNEAQ (reference sequence). CDR3 size: 15 residues. CDR3 coding DNA: TGTGCCAGCAGCTTAGACGGACGGCCGAACACTGAAGCTTTCTTT. Translated, it gives CASSLDGRPNTEAFF.

The rearrangement joins TRBV6-5 to TRBJ2-7; no clear D gene. Trimming removed 10 bases at V and 2 bases at J, with 12 bases between. The CDR3 runs to 12 residues. Germline lookup yields CDR1 MNHEY and CDR2 SVGAGI. CDR3 bases: TGTGCCAAGTGGGCCGTGGCCTACGAGCAGTACTTC. Translation: CAKWAVAYEQYF.

The gene calls are TRBV5-5 and TRBJ1-6, with TRBD1 identical over 7 bases. This CDR3 is built from 14 residues. After removal of 4 bases from V and 10 bases from J, the junction contained 8 bases not matched to a gene. Germline values: CDR1 SGHKS, CDR2 YYEKEE (reference sequence). CDR3 protein: CASSQGQRDSPLHF. The CDR3 coding sequence is TGTGCCAGCAGCCAGGGACAGAGGGACTCACCCCTCCACTTT.

There are a few counts of this clonotype. This chain joins TRBV5-5 and TRBJ2-3; 9 bases align to TRBD2. Germline-derived CDR1 and CDR2 are SGHKS and YYEKEE (reference sequence). V was pared by 6 bases and J by 0 bases, with 11 bases of the junction left unmatched. The CDR3 runs to 17 residues. The CDR3, as DNA: TGTGCCAGCATAGCTAGCGGGGATCAGGGGAGCACAGATACGCAGTATTTT. Translation: CASIASGDQGSTDTQYF.

V usage is TRBV6-2 or TRBV6-3 and J usage is TRBJ2-7; D is ambiguous. V was shortened by 4 bases and J by 6 bases, with 13 bases between the two germline ends. This CDR3 comprises 13 residues. Per germline, CDR1 MNHEY and CDR2 SVGEGT. In DNA, the CDR3 is TGTGCCAGCAGTTTCTACGGGTCCGCCGAGCAGTACTTC. Encoded protein: CASSFYGSAEQYF.

J is TRBJ1-3 and V is TRBV7-9, with D uncertain. The CDR3 spans 14 residues. V lost 3 bases and J 4 bases, leaving 10 bases between the germline ends. Germline V lookup: CDR1 SEHNR, CDR2 FQNEAQ (reference sequence). In DNA, the CDR3 is TGTGCCAGCAGCTTCGACCTACGCGGAAACACCATATATTTT. Its protein is CASSFDLRGNTIYF.

This clonotype was seen only a few times. The rearrangement joins TRBV14 to TRBJ1-2, with 10 bases identical to TRBD1. This CDR3 has 14 residues. Germline trimming cut 4 bases from V and 2 bases from J; bases unmatched to any gene: 1. Germline loops: CDR1 SGHDN, CDR2 FVKESK. The DNA for the CDR3 is TGTGCCAGCAGCCGGGACAGGGGAAACTATGGCTACACCTTC. Translating gives CASSRDRGNYGYTF.

There are many counts of this clonotype. The chain recombines TRBV9 with TRBJ1-6, with D uncertain. CDR1 is SGDLS, CDR2 YYNGEE, per germline. The CDR3 extends over 13 amino acids. V was cut by 1 base and J by 5 bases, with 4 bases left in between. The CDR3 region has the DNA TGTGCCAGCAGCGTAAGGGATAATTCACCCCTCCACTTT. Its translation: CASSVRDNSPLHF.

The V gene is TRBV6-5, the J gene TRBJ2-7; no definite D call. This CDR3 comprises 17 residues. The germline CDR1 and CDR2 sequences are MNHEY and SVGAGI. Trimming removed 5 bases from V and 1 base from J, with 21 bases in between. CDR3 bases: TGTGCCAGCAGTCCGGACCTACTACCCCGAGGATCCTACGAGCAGTACTTC. Residues: CASSPDLLPRGSYEQYF.

This clonotype was recorded many times. V is TRBV3-1 and J is TRBJ1-5, with D unresolved. The CDR3 runs 12 residues. Looked up from germline, CDR1 is LGHDT and CDR2 is YNNKEL (reference sequence). V lost 1 base and J lost 6, with 4 bases in between. The CDR3 spells CASSQVGQPQHF. Written as DNA, the CDR3 is TGTGCCAGCAGCCAAGTGGGTCAGCCCCAGCATTTT.

Many counts were recorded for this clonotype. The chain joins TRBV4-1 to TRBJ2-3, with 13 bases matching TRBD2. Germline V gives CDR1 MGHRA, CDR2 YSYEKL. V trimming: 0 bases; J trimming: 6 bases; junction bases outside the gene matches: 3. The CDR3 is made up of 16 amino acids. Here the CDR3 reads CASSQEGLAGKDTQYF. CDR3 nucleotide sequence: TGCGCCAGCAGCCAAGAGGGACTAGCGGGGAAGGATACGCAGTATTTT.

The chain carries TRBV25-1 and TRBJ2-3; unclear D gene. V was pared by 1 base and J by 2 bases, with 10 bases between. The CDR3 is made up of 15 amino acids. The germline CDR1 and CDR2 sequences are MGHDK and SYGVNS. The CDR3 reads CASSEWVGITDTQYF. In DNA form, the CDR3 reads TGTGCCAGCAGTGAATGGGTGGGGATCACAGATACGCAGTATTTT.

In this sample, this clonotype turned up a few times. Written as DNA, the CDR3 is TGTGCCAGCAGCTTAACGGGGGGATCTAAAAACATTCAGTACTTC. As protein: CASSLTGGSKNIQYF. The chain couples TRBV7-3 to TRBJ2-4; perhaps TRBD2 as D (6 bases). The CDR3 is 15 residues long. Trimming took off 0 bases at V and 4 bases at J, with 10 bases between the two ends. Germline CDR1 SGHTA, CDR2 FQGTGA.

The rearrangement joins TRBV19 to TRBJ1-5, with D perhaps TRBD1 (5 bases). This CDR3 region has 19 residues. Germline-derived CDR1 and CDR2 are LNHDA and SQIVND (reference sequence). Trimming stripped 3 bases from V and 1 base from J, with 22 bases between. CDR3 amino acids: CASSIARQKTEVSNQPQHF. The CDR3 bases are TGTGCCAGTAGTATCGCCCGACAAAAGACAGAAGTCAGCAATCAGCCCCAGCATTTT.

CDR3 nucleotides: TGTGCCACCAGTGATTGGACTAGTCAAGAGACCCAGTACTTC. Translation gives CATSDWTSQETQYF. The chain employs TRBV24-1 and TRBJ2-5, with 7 bases identical to TRBD2. V lost 2 bases to trimming and J lost 2 bases; unmatched junction nucleotides: 1. Germline CDR1 and CDR2: KGHDR and SFDVKD. The CDR3 runs 14 residues.

Worth noting for this clonotype: This may be a read error: a much more frequent sequence differs by one nucleotide. This rearrangement joins TRBV4-1 to TRBJ1-2; tentative D call: TRBD1 (5 bases). Germline V gene sequence: CDR1 MGHRA, CDR2 YSYEKL. The CDR3 totals 14 residues. The CDR3 nucleotides read TGCGCCAGAAGCCAAGAGACAGCTAACTATGGCTACACCTTC. This gives the protein CARSQETANYGYTF.

The chain couples TRBV7-8 to TRBJ2-5; TRBD2 agrees at 8 bases. The CDR3 has 15 amino acids. Trimming cost V 0 bases and J 7 bases; bases outside gene matches: 7. CDR1 is SGHVS, CDR2 FQNEAQ, per germline. This CDR3 is CASSLATAGVGTQYF. The CDR3 nucleotides read TGTGCCAGCAGCTTAGCGACAGCGGGAGTTGGGACCCAGTACTTC.

The rearrangement uses TRBV5-1 and TRBJ1-4, with a weak D call TRBD1 (6 bases). Germline V gives CDR1 SGHRS, CDR2 YFSETQ. V gave up 3 bases and J gave up 5 bases, with 8 bases separating them. The CDR3 is 13 amino acids. The CDR3 DNA follows: TGCGCCAGCAGCTGGACAGCAAATGAAAAACTGTTTTTT. This sequence encodes CASSWTANEKLFF.